This T cell receptor beta chain was observed in a study of identical twins. Study-level points and caveats: Cord blood beta clonotypes that were abundant carried fewer insertions, and memory repertoires showed no such trend. These conclusions were based on statistical analysis (cross-sectional, not following the same donors). Recombination models fit unrelated individuals' TCR alpha sharing but underestimated twins'.

Concerning this clonotype: Its antigen remains unidentified.

Trimming removed 4 bases from V and 6 bases from J; junction bases left unmatched: 9. This CDR3 comprises 15 residues. TCRdb reanalysed the 5' RACE reads using MiXCR and keeps one entry per CDR3 protein. The table includes around 490,000 distinct CDR3 sequences, about 22% detected once. These data are also associated with another study on yellow fever vaccine responses in identical twins.

The chain joins TRBV12-3 or TRBV12-4 to TRBJ2-7, with 10 bases matching TRBD2. The clonotype comes from a woman aged 18-29 years in good health. The sample taken for sequencing was CD4+ T cells sorted from blood. CDR3 bases: TGTGCCAGCAGTTCTAGCGGGAGTAGTCCTAGCGAGCAGTACTTC. This encodes CASSSSGSSPSEQYF.